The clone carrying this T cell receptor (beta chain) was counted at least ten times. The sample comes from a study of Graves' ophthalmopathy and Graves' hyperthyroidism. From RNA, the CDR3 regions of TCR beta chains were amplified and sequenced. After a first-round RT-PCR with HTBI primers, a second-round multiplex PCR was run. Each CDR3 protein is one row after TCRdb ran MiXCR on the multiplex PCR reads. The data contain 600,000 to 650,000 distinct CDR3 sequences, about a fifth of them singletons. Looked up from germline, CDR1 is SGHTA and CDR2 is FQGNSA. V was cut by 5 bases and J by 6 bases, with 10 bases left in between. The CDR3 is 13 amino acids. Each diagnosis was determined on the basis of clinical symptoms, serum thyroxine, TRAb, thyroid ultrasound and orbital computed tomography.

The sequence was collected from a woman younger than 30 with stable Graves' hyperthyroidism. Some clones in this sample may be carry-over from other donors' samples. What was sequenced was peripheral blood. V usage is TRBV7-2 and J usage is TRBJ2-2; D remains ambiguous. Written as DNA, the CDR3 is TGTGCCAGCAGCCCCCGCCGGGCCGGGGAGCTGTTTTTT. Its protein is CASSPRRAGELFF.